This entry features one TCR beta chain sequence. Its target is not known. Germline V gene lookup returns CDR1 MNHEY and CDR2 SVGAGI. The CDR3 is made up of 14 amino acids. V was clipped by 6 bases and J by 3 bases; unmatched bases: 7. These data originate in a study of shared clonotypes between healthy human individuals. Study conclusions and caveats: Generally, estimated richness proved larger in naive subsets than it did in memory subsets.

Measured with immunoSEQ multiplex PCR; TCRdb has only the in-frame clones, and not every one. The sample lists approximately 650,000 clones, nearly 97% occurring once. Naive CD8 cells comprised CD45RO-negative, CCR7-positively selected cells, excluding terminally differentiated effector memory CD45RA+ cells. There were only Caucasian adults among the donors, and all lived in Nashville, Tennessee. The chain recombines TRBV6-5 with TRBJ2-7; 8 nucleotides align to TRBD2. This sequence originates from a woman in her 30s in good health. Input material: naive CD8+ T cells sorted from blood. CDR3: CASSISGDYYEQYF. The CDR3 bases are TGTGCCAGCAGCATTAGCGGGGATTACTACGAGCAGTACTTC.